In its sample, the clone carrying this T cell receptor (beta chain) was seen many times. What it recognizes is unknown. Germline CDR1 SGHRS, CDR2 YFSETQ. The CDR3 consists of 16 residues. Trimming stripped 0 bases from V and 3 bases from J, with 14 bases between. This entry is derived from a study of T-cell memory formation after mild COVID-19. In the study overall: TCR clustering was largely donor specific.

Study-level results: Whereas later expanders leaned CD4+, clones contracting day 15 to 85 showed a balanced CD4/CD8 makeup.

Using constant-segment primers, 5'RACE produced TCR alpha and TCR beta cDNA libraries carrying sample barcodes and UMIs. Each CDR3 protein is one row after TCRdb ran MiXCR on the 5' RACE reads. Of hundreds of thousands of distinct CDR3 sequences in the sample, roughly 16% were seen once. Specimen: PBMCs or a T cell subset sorted from them (not recorded which). The sequence came from a man aged 18 to 30 who had mild COVID-19 (a few samples of this study predate the infection). Cell type and time point are not known. V gene TRBV5-1 combines with J gene TRBJ2-3; D may be TRBD2 (5 bases). The CDR3 DNA is TGCGCCAGCAGCTTGGCCGCGGGCCCCGGGACAGATACGCAGTATTTT. Residues: CASSLAAGPGTDTQYF.